This TCR beta chain was found in a study of T cell repertoires in cytomegalovirus infection. About the study: Both a matching HLA type and CMV infection were indicated by public TCR beta signatures.

MiXCR was run by TCRdb on the reads, yielding one entry per CDR3 protein. The data hold a few hundred thousand distinct CDR3 sequences, with around 9% observed a single time. The TCR sequence derives from a human donor in good health (CMV status not recorded). Some clones in this sample may be carry-over from other donors' samples. The material sequenced was PBMCs.

In nucleotides, the CDR3 is TGTGCCAGCTCGCGCCGGGGGACAGGGGATCAGCCCCAGCATTTT. Translating it yields CASSRRGTGDQPQHF. This sequence joins TRBV18 and TRBJ1-5, with 10 bases aligning to TRBD1. From germline, CDR1 is KGHSH and CDR2 LQKENI. V was clipped by 6 bases and J by 5 bases; unmatched bases: 7. The CDR3 is made up of 15 amino acids.